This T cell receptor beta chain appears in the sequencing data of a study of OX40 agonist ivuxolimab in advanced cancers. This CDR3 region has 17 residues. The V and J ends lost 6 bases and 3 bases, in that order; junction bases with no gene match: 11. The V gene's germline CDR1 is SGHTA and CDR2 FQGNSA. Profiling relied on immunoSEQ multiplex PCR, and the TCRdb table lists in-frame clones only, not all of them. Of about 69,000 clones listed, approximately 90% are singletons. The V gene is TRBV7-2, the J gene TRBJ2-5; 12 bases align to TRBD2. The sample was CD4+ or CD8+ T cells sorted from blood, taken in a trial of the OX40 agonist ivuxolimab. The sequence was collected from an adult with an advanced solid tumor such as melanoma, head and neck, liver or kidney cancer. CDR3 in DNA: TGTGCCAGCAGACCAAGAGGGACTAGCGGGTTCGAAGAGACCCAGTACTTC. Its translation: CASRPRGTSGFEETQYF.